Presented here are 17 T cell receptor beta chains from one specimen sequenced in a study of cytomegalovirus exposure and HLA in healthy donors. Primers: 60 Vbeta forward and 13 Jbeta reverse. Sequencing was performed with immunoSEQ multiplex PCR; in TCRdb, only in-frame clones are kept and a portion is missing. Here the sample spans roughly 82,000 clones, around 70% being singletons. Sequenced input: PBMCs. The receptors originated from a woman aged 40 to 50 in good health and CMV-seropositive.

The chain links TRBV27 to TRBJ1-1; a weak D match, TRBD1 (5 bases). In germline, CDR1 is MNHEY, CDR2 SMNVEV (reference sequence). This CDR3 region has 13 residues. Trimming took 2 bases from V and 7 from J, leaving 11 bases between them. CDR3 sequence reads: CASSLGWGGEAFF. The DNA for the CDR3 is TGTGCCAGCAGTTTAGGGTGGGGGGGTGAAGCTTTCTTT.

Concerning this clone: The junction departs from germline at one end; a sequencing error may be responsible. V gene TRBV4-2 combines with J gene TRBJ1-3, with a possible D match to TRBD1 (5 bases). Per the germline V gene, CDR1 is LGHNA and CDR2 is YNFKEQ. The length of the CDR3 is 14 residues. CDR3 loop: CASSQDGGDDILLF. The CDR3 DNA sequence: TGTGCCAGCAGCCAAGATGGAGGGGACGACATTCTCCTTTTT.

The gene calls are TRBV30 and TRBJ2-7, with TRBD1 as a possible D gene (6 bases). Germline V CDR1 and CDR2: GTSNPN, SVGIG (reference sequence). The CDR3 has 12 residues. Deletions cut 0 bases from V and 4 bases from J, with 7 bases between. CDR3 amino acids: CAWSVQGYEQYF. The CDR3 nucleotides are TGTGCCTGGAGTGTACAGGGTTACGAGCAGTACTTC.

The CDR3 region has the DNA TGTGCCAGCAGTATAGACAGGGTGGACGGCTACACCTTC. This encodes CASSIDRVDGYTF. The gene calls are TRBV6-1 and TRBJ1-2, with TRBD1 matching over 7 bases. The V and J ends lost 5 bases and 8 bases, in that order; junction bases with no gene match: 8. CDR1 and CDR2 (germline): MNHNS, SASEGT. This CDR3 spans 13 amino acids.

This rearrangement joins TRBV11-2 to TRBJ1-1; D gene uncertain. There are 12 residues in the CDR3. Germline V gene data show CDR1 as SGHAT and CDR2 as FQNNGV. The germline V and J ends were trimmed by 4 bases and 10 bases, with 13 bases remaining between them. This chain's CDR3 is CASSSGPPRAFF. The CDR3 nucleotides are TGTGCCAGCAGCTCCGGTCCCCCGCGAGCTTTCTTT.

The chain uses TRBV7-6 and TRBJ2-7, with a tentative D call TRBD1 (6 bases). V shed 1 base and J shed 6 bases, with 13 bases lying between them. Germline loops: CDR1 SGHVS, CDR2 FNYEAQ. The CDR3 runs to 14 residues. The CDR3 loop reads CASSLGEGRGEQYF. The CDR3 bases are TGTGCCAGCAGCTTAGGCGAGGGCAGGGGCGAGCAGTACTTC.

The CDR3 protein is CASSKGSGVGEEKLFF. CDR3 coding DNA: TGTGCCAGCAGCAAAGGTTCGGGGGTTGGGGAGGAAAAACTGTTTTTT. The chain uses TRBV21-1 and TRBJ1-4. TRBV21-1 is an annotated pseudogene. The CDR3 runs to 16 residues.

V gene TRBV19 combines with J gene TRBJ1-5; D is unresolved. Trimming left V 5 bases short and J 3 bases short, with 5 bases between. The CDR3 loop spans 12 amino acids. The germline V gene encodes CDR1 LNHDA and CDR2 SQIVND (reference sequence). CDR3 bases: TGTGCCAGTAGTCTTCCCAATCAGCCCCAGCATTTT. Protein product: CASSLPNQPQHF.

This chain connects TRBV28 to TRBJ2-7; perhaps TRBD1 as D (5 bases). The CDR3 contains 20 residues. Germline lookup yields CDR1 MDHEN and CDR2 SYDVKM. V lost 4 bases to trimming and J lost 2 bases, with 30 bases between them. CDR3: CASSSSPAQVWQGTPYEQYF. DNA for the CDR3: TGTGCCAGCAGTTCATCCCCCGCCCAAGTTTGGCAGGGCACCCCCTACGAGCAGTACTTC.

This chain links TRBV6-1 with TRBJ2-3; D is uncertain. Per the germline V gene, CDR1 is MNHNS and CDR2 is SASEGT. The CDR3 has 14 amino acids. The V and J ends lost 6 bases and 1 base respectively, with 11 bases between them. This CDR3 reads CASSSNKRTDTQYF. In nucleotides, the CDR3 is TGTGCCAGCAGCTCCAATAAGCGCACAGATACGCAGTATTTT.

This rearrangement joins TRBV19 to TRBJ2-3, with 8 bases matching TRBD2. The CDR3 loop spans 15 amino acids. V gave up 5 bases and J gave up 0 bases; unmatched junction bases: 4. The V gene's germline CDR1 is LNHDA and CDR2 SQIVND (reference sequence). The CDR3 spells CASSLLAGSTDTQYF. The CDR3 region has the DNA TGTGCCAGTAGTCTCTTAGCGGGGAGCACAGATACGCAGTATTTT. Full variable domain (missing parts from reference TRBV19 and TRBJ2-3): DGGITQSPKYLFRKEGQNVTLSCEQNLNHDAMYWYRQDPGQGLRLIYYSQIVNDFQKGDIAEGYSVSREKKESFPLTVTSAQKNPTAFYLCASSLLAGSTDTQYFGPGTRLTVL.

V and J are TRBV14 and TRBJ2-1; maybe TRBD1 (5 bases). The CDR3 totals 15 residues. Trimming took 4 bases from V and 4 from J, leaving 14 bases between them. Looked up from germline, CDR1 is SGHDN and CDR2 is FVKESK. DNA of the CDR3: TGTGCCAGCAGCCGAGACAGCGCGAAATACAATGAGCAGTTCTTC. Translation gives CASSRDSAKYNEQFF.

The chain employs TRBV5-5 and TRBJ1-4, with 7 positions matching TRBD1. This CDR3 is built from 16 residues. Germline V gene lookup returns CDR1 SGHKS and CDR2 YYEKEE (reference sequence). With 2 bases clipped from V and 8 bases from J, the junction kept 12 bases outside the gene matches. The CDR3: CASSFGSGQLAEKLFF. The CDR3, as DNA: TGTGCCAGCAGCTTTGGATCGGGACAGTTAGCAGAAAAACTGTTTTTT.

J is TRBJ1-2 and V is TRBV4-1; no clear D gene. This CDR3 contains 15 residues. Germline V lookup: CDR1 MGHRA, CDR2 YSYEKL. V shed 0 bases and J shed 2 bases, with 10 bases lying between them. CDR3 bases: TGCGCCAGCAGCCAAGATGAGGCCCTAAACTATGGCTACACCTTC. This codes for CASSQDEALNYGYTF.

In this sample, this clone turned up a few times. V gene TRBV19 combines with J gene TRBJ1-1; D uncertain. Trimming pared 3 bases from V and 3 bases from J, leaving 14 bases between. The CDR3 sequence is 15 residues long. Germline CDR1 LNHDA, CDR2 SQIVND (reference sequence). CDR3 loop: CASSITRSSHTEAFF. CDR3 coding DNA: TGTGCCAGTAGTATTACGCGGTCTTCGCACACTGAAGCTTTCTTT.

J is TRBJ2-1 and V is TRBV2, with 8 positions matching TRBD1. CDR3 length: 14 amino acids. Germline V gene data show CDR1 as SNHLY and CDR2 as FYNNEI. The trim removed 3 bases at V and 4 bases at J, leaving 2 bases unmatched. This CDR3 is CASSDRGPYNEQFF. The CDR3 DNA sequence: TGTGCCAGCAGTGACAGGGGGCCTTACAATGAGCAGTTCTTC.

DNA of the CDR3: TGTGCCAGCAGTGGACTAGCGGGAGGGGAGACCCAGTACTTC. Encoded protein: CASSGLAGGETQYF. The gene calls are TRBV2 and TRBJ2-5, with 14 bases aligning to TRBD2. Trimming cost V 4 bases and J 5 bases; bases outside gene matches: 0. The CDR3 runs 14 residues. Per germline, CDR1 SNHLY and CDR2 FYNNEI.